Reported below is one T cell receptor (beta chain). This sample stems from a study of blood T cells in healthy people across ages. Primed by a sample-barcoded 5' primer and a J-beta primer mix, a second PCR proceeded for about 6 to 11 cycles. TCRdb itself ran the 5' RACE reads through MiXCR, one entry per CDR3 protein. The sample includes approximately 2,000,000 distinct CDR3 sequences, 39% of them seen just once. Per germline, CDR1 SGHDT and CDR2 YYEEEE. This CDR3 has 15 amino acids. The TCR originated in a human donor in good health. Input material: blood. This sequence joins TRBV5-6 and TRBJ2-4; the match to TRBD1 covers 11 bases. The J call may be mistaken, given a closer DNA end match to TRBJ2-7. CDR3 amino acids: CASSLRDRGTNEQYF. The CDR3 region has the DNA TGTGCCAGCAGCCTCCGGGACAGGGGGACGAACGAGCAGTACTTC.